This T cell receptor beta chain was profiled in a study of T cells in localized non-small cell lung cancer. Study-wide points: Paired adjacent lung recovered a median around 59 of the top 100 tumor clones. Higher blood T cell density tracked longer overall survival.

As concerns this clone: Its antigen is unknown.

TCRdb keeps only in-frame clones here, not all; method: immunoSEQ multiplex PCR. Of 35,000 to 45,000 clones detected, about 80% appear once; the ten largest clones hold 15% to 20%. Trimming cost V 5 bases and J 1 base, with 9 bases left between them. Germline lookup yields CDR1 SGHRS and CDR2 YFSETQ. CDR3 length: 14 amino acids. The chain carries TRBV5-1 and TRBJ2-2, with D perhaps matching TRBD2 (5 bases). The sequence was collected from a male donor aged 60 or older with stage III squamous cell lung carcinoma. Specimen: peripheral blood, collected before any cancer treatment. The CDR3 DNA reads as TGCGCCAGCAGACAGAGCGGGAACACCGGGGAGCTGTTTTTT. Translated, it gives CASRQSGNTGELFF.